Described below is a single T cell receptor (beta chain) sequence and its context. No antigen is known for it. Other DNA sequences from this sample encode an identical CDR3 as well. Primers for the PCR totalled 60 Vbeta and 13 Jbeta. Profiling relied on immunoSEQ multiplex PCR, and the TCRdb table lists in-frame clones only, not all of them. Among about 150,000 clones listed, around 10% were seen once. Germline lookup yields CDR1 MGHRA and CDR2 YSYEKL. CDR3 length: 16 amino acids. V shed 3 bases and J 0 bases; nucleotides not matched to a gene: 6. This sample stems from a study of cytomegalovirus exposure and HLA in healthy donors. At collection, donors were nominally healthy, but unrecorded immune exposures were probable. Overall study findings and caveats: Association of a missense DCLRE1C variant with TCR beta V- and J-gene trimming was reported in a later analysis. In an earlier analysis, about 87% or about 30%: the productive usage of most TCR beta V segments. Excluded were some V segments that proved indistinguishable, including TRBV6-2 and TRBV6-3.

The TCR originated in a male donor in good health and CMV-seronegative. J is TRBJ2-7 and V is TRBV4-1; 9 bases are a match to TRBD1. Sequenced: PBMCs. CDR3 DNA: TGCGCCAGCAGCCAGGGACAGGGTCCGAGCTCCTACGAGCAGTACTTC. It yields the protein CASSQGQGPSSYEQYF.